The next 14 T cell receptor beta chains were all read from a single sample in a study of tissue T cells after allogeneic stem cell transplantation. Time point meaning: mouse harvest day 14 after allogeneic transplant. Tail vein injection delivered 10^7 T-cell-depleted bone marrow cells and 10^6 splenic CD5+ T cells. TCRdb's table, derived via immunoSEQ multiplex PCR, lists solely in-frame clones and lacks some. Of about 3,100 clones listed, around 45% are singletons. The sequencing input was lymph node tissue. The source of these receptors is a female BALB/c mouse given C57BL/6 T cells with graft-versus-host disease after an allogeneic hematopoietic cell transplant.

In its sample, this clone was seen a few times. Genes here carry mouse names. The CDR3 bases that were read are TGTGCCAGCAGTTTCGGGGGGAATTCGCCCCTCTAC. This sequence encodes CASSFGGNSPLY. The entire CDR3 is CASSFGGNSPLYF. The rearrangement links TRBV14 to TRBJ1-6, with a possible D match to TRBD1 (5 bases). The missing CDR3 end, 1 residue past where the read stops, is filled in from the germline J gene. TRBJ1-6 is designated an ORF whose function remains uncertain. Germline V gene data show CDR1 as SGHDT and CDR2 as FRDEAV. The CDR3 contains 13 residues. V lost 1 base and J 7 bases, leaving 6 bases between the germline ends.

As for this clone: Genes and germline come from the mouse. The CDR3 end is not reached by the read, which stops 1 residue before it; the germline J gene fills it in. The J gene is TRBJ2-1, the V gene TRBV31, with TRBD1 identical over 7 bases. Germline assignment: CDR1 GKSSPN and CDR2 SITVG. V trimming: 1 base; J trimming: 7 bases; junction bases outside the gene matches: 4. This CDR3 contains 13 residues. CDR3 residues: CAWSRQGEAEQFF. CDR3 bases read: TGTGCCTGGAGTCGACAGGGAGAGGCTGAGCAGTTC.

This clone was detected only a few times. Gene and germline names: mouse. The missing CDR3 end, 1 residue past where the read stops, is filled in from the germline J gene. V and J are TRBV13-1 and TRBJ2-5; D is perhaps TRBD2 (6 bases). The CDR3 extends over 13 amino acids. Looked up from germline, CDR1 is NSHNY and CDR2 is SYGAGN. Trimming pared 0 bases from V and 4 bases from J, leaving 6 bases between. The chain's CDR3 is CASSDAGEDTQYF. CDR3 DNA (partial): TGTGCCAGCAGTGATGCTGGGGAAGACACCCAGTAC.

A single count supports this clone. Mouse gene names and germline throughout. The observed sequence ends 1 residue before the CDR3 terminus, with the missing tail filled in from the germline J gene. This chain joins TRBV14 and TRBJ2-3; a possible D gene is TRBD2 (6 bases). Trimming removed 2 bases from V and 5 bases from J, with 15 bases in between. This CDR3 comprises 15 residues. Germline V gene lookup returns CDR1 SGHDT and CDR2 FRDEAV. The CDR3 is CASSFGGRVVETLYF. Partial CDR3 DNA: TGTGCCAGCAGTTTTGGGGGACGGGTTGTAGAAACGCTGTAT.

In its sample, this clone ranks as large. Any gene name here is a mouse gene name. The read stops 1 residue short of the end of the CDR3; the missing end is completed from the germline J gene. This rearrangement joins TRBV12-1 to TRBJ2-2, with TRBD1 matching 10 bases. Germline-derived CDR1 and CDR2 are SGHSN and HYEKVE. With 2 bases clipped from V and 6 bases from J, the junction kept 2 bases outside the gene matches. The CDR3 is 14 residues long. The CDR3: CASSPTGGPGQLYF. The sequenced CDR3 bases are TGTGCCAGCTCTCCGACAGGGGGCCCCGGGCAGCTCTAC.

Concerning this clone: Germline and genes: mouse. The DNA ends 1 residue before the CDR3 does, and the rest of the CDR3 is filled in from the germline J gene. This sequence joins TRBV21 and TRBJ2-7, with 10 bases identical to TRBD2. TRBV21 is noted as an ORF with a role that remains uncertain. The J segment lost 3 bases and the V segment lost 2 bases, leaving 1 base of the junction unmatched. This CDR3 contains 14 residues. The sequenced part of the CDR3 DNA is TGTGCTAGCAGTCAAGGACTGGGGGTCTATGAACAGTAC. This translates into CASSQGLGVYEQY. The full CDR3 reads CASSQGLGVYEQYF.

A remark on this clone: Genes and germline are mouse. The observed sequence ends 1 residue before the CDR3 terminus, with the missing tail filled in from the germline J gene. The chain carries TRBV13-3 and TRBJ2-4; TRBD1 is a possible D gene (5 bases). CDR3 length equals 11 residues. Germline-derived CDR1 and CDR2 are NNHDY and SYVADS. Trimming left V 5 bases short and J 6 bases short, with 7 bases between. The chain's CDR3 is CASSYRNTLYF. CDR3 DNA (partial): TGTGCCAGCAGCTACAGGAACACCTTGTAC.

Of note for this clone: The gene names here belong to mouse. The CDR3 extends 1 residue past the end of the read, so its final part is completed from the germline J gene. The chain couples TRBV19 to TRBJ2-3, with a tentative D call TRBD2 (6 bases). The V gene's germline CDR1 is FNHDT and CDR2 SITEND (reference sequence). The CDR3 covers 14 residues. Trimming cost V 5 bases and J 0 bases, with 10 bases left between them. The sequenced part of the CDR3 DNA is TGTGCCAGCAGGCCTGGGGCTAGTGCAGAAACGCTGTAT. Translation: CASRPGASAETLY. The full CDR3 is CASRPGASAETLYF.

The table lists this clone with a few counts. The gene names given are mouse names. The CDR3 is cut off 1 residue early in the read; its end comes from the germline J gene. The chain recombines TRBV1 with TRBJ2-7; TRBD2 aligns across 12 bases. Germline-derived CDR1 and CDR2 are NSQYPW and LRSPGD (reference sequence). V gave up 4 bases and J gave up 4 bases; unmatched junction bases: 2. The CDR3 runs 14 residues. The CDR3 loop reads CTCSGGLGGYEQYF. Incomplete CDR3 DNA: TGCACCTGCAGTGGGGGACTGGGGGGTTATGAACAGTAC.

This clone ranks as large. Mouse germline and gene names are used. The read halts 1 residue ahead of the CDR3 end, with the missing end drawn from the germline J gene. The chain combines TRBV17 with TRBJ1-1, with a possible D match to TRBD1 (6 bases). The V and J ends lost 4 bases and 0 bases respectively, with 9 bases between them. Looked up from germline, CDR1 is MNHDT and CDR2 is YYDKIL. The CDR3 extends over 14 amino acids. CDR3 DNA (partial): TGTGCTAGCAGTATCCCAGGGGCAAACACAGAAGTCTTC. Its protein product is CASSIPGANTEVF. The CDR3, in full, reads CASSIPGANTEVFF.

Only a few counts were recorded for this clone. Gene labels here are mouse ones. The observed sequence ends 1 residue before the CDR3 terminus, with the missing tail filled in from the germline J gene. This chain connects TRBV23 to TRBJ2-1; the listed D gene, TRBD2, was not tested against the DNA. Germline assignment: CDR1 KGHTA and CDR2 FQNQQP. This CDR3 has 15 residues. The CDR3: CSSSQGTGGYAEQFF. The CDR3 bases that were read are TGCTCCAGCAGTCAAGGGACTGGGGGCTATGCTGAGCAGTTC.

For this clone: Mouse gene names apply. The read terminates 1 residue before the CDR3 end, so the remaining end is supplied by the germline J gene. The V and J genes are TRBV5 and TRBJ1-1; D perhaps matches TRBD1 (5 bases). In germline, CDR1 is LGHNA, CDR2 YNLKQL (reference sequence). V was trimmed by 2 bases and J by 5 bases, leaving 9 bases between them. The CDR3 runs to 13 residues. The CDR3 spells CASSQTGGTEVFF. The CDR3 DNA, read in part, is TGTGCCAGCAGCCAAACAGGAGGGACAGAAGTCTTC.

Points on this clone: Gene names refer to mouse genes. Partial CDR3 DNA: TGCACCTGCAGCGTTTCCGGGACGGCAAACACAGAAGTCTTC. Encoded protein: CTCSVSGTANTEVF. The full CDR3 reads CTCSVSGTANTEVFF. The chain employs TRBV1 and TRBJ1-1, with D possibly being TRBD1 (5 bases). The CDR3 end is not reached by the read, which stops 1 residue before it; the germline J gene fills it in. The CDR3 is made up of 15 amino acids. Trimming removed 6 bases at V and 0 bases at J, with 14 bases between. Germline CDR1 is NSQYPW and CDR2 is LRSPGD (reference sequence).

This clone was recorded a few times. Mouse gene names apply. The CDR3 loop is CASSLDVSNERLFF. Incomplete CDR3 DNA: TGTGCCAGCAGTCTGGATGTTTCCAACGAAAGATTATTT. The V gene is TRBV26, the J gene TRBJ1-4, with no clear D. The read gets to within 1 residue of the CDR3 end, and the germline J gene fills in the rest. Per the germline V gene, CDR1 is KGHPV and CDR2 is FQNQEV (reference sequence). The CDR3 length is 14 residues. Trimming removed 2 bases at V and 0 bases at J, with 4 bases between.